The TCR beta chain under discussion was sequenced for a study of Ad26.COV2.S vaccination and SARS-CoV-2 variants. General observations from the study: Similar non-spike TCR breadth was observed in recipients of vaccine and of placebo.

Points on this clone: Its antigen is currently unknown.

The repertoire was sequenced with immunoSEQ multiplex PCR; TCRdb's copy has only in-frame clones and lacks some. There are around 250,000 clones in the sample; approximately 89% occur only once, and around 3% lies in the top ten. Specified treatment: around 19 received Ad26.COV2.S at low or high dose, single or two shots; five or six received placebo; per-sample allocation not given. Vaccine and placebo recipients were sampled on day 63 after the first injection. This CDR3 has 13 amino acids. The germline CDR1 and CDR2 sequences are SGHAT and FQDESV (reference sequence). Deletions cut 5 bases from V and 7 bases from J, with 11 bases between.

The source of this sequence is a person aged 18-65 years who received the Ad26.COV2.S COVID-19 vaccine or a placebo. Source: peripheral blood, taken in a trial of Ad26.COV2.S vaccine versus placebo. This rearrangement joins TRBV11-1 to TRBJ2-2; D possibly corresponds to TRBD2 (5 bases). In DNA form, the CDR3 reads TGTGCCAGCAGCCCCGGACTCGGCGGGGAGCTGTTTTTT. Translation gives CASSPGLGGELFF. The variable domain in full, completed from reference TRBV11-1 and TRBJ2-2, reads EAEVAQSPRYKITEKSQAVAFWCDPISGHATLYWYRQILGQGPELLVQFQDESVVDDSQLPKDRFSAERLKGVDSTLKIQPAELGDSAMYLCASSPGLGGELFFGEGSRLTVL.